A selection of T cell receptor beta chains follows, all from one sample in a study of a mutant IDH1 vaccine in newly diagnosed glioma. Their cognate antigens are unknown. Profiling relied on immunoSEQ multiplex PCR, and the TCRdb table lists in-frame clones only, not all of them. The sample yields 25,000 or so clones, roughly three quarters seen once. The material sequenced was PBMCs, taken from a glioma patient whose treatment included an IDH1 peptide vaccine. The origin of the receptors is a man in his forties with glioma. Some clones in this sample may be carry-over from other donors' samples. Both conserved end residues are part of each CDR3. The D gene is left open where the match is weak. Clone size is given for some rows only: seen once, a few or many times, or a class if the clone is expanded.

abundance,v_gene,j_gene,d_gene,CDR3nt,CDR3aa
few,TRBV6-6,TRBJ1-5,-,TGTGCCAGCCGGGATAGCAATCAGCCCCAGCATTTT,CASRDSNQPQHF
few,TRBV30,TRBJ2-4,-,TGTGCCTGGAGAGGCCAGCCGAAAAACATTCAGTACTTC,CAWRGQPKNIQYF
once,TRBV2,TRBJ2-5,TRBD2,TGTGCCAGCAACGTCGCGGGGGGGGAGGAGACCCAGTACTTC,CASNVAGGEETQYF
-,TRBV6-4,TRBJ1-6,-,TGTGCCAGCAGTGACTCGATTGAGGGCGCACCCCTCCACTTT,CASSDSIEGAPLHF
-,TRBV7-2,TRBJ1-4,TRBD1,TGTGCCAGCACCCTGACAGGGGAGGGGCCAACTAATGAAAAACTGTTTTTT,CASTLTGEGPTNEKLFF
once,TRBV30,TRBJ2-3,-,TGTGCCTGGAGCTTTAGTTTCGTTTCAGATACGCAGTATTTT,CAWSFSFVSDTQYF
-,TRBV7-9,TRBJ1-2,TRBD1,TGTGCCAGCAGCCCACGCGTCGGACAGGACGGTGGAGGCTACACCTTC,CASSPRVGQDGGGYTF
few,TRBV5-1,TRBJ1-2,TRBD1,TGCGCCAGCACAAGGGGTGGGACAGCATATAACTATGGCTACACCTTC,CASTRGGTAYNYGYTF
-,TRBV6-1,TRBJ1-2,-,TGTGCCAGCAGCCCGAAGGGGGAGCCCTATGGCTACACCTTC,CASSPKGEPYGYTF
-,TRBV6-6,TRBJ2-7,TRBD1,TGTGCCAGCAGGGATACAGGGGCCTCCTACGAGCAGTACTTC,CASRDTGASYEQYF
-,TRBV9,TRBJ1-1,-,TGTGCCAGCAGCGTGGGGCCTGAAGCTTTCTTT,CASSVGPEAFF
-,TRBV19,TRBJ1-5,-,TGTGCCAGTAGTAGATACAGCGAGCAGCCCCAGCATTTT,CASSRYSEQPQHF
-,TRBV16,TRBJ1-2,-,TGTGCCAGCAGCCAATTTATCAACTATGGCTACACCTTC,CASSQFINYGYTF
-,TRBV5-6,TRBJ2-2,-,TGTGCCAGCAGCGGGGGGCCTCCAGGAGGGGAGCTGTTTTTT,CASSGGPPGGELFF
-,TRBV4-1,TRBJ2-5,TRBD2,TGCGCCAGCAGCCAGGTACTAGCGGGGGGCCTGTCCCAAGAGACCCAGTACTTC,CASSQVLAGGLSQETQYF
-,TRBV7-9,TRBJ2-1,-,TGTGCCAGCAGCTCGCTCAGGAGGTCCTACAATGAGCAGTTCTTC,CASSSLRRSYNEQFF
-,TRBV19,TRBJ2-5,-,TGTGCCAGTAGTATCAACAGGGAAGAGACCCAGTACTTC,CASSINREETQYF
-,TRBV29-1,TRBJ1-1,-,TGCAGCATGGGTGATGGACAGTTAGCTTTCTTT,CSMGDGQLAFF
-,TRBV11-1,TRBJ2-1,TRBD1,TGTGCCAGCAGCTCACAGGGGGCGATTGTAAATGAGCAGTTCTTC,CASSSQGAIVNEQFF
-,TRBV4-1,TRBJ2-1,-,TGCGCCAGCAGCCTAGTGGGGGTTAAGGAGCAGTTCTTC,CASSLVGVKEQFF
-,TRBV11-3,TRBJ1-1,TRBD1,TGTGCCAGCAGCCCCGGGACAGGGGTCGGGTCTGAAGCTTTCTTT,CASSPGTGVGSEAFF
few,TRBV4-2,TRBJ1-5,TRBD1,TGTGCCAGCAGCCTAGGGACAGGGGATAGCAATCAGCCCCAGCATTTT,CASSLGTGDSNQPQHF
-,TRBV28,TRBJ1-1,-,TGTGCCAGCAGTACTGATATGGGCCGGGGTGCTGAAGCTTTCTTT,CASSTDMGRGAEAFF
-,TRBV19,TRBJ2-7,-,TGTGCCAGTAGTATAGACAGGGTCAACGAGCAGTACTTC,CASSIDRVNEQYF
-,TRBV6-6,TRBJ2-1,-,TGTGCCAGCAGTTACTCGACCGCCTACAATGAGCAGTTCTTC,CASSYSTAYNEQFF
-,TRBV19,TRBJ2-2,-,TGTGCCTCGGGCAGGGCGGGTAACACCGGGGAGCTGTTTTTT,CASGRAGNTGELFF
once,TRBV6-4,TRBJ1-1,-,TGTGCCAGCAGTGACTCGAACAGGAACACTGAAGCTTTCTTT,CASSDSNRNTEAFF
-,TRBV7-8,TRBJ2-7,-,TGTGCCAGCAGCATATCCGGAGGAGGGGGCCACGAGCAGTACTTC,CASSISGGGGHEQYF
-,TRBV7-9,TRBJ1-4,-,TGTGCCAGCAGCTTTGAGTCCTCGGGTAATGAAAAACTGTTTTTT,CASSFESSGNEKLFF
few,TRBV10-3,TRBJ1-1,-,TGTGCCATCAGTGGGCAGGGCAACACTGAAGCTTTCTTT,CAISGQGNTEAFF
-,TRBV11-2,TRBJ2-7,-,TGTGCCAGCAGCTTGGTCACGAACTACGAGCAGTACTTC,CASSLVTNYEQYF
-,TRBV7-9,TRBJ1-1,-,TGTGCCAGCAGCTTAATGAACACTGAAGCTTTCTTT,CASSLMNTEAFF
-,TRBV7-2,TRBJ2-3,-,TGTGCCAGCAGGGAACAGGGTGGGACAGATACGCAGTATTTT,CASREQGGTDTQYF
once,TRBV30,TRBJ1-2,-,TGTGCCTGGAATCTACAGGGTATCTTGGGCTACACCTTC,CAWNLQGILGYTF
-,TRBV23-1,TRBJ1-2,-,TGCGCCAGCAGTCAATCGGGCTTTGGACAGAACTATGGCTACACCTTC,CASSQSGFGQNYGYTF
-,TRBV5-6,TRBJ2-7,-,TGTGCCAGCAGCTTGGGGACCATTGCCTACGAGCAGTACTTC,CASSLGTIAYEQYF
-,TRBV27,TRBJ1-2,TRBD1,TGTGCCAGCAGTCAAGACAGGGCGTGGGTCTTC,CASSQDRAWVF
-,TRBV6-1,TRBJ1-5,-,TGTGCCAGCAGTGGTAGTGGGAATCAGCCCCAGCATTTT,CASSGSGNQPQHF
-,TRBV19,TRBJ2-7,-,TGTGCCAGTAGTTCCCGGGACAACTACGAGCAGTACTTC,CASSSRDNYEQYF
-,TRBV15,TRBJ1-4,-,TGTGCCACCAGCAGAAGGTTAGGTGAAAAACTGTTTTTT,CATSRRLGEKLFF
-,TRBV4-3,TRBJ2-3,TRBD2,TGCGCCAGCAGCCAAGGGGAGGGGTCGGGCGCAGATACGCAGTATTTT,CASSQGEGSGADTQYF